This T cell receptor (beta chain) was captured by sequencing in a study of blood T cell repertoires in COVID-19. Study context: T cells, B-cell-depleted T cells, or PBMCs supplied cDNA or gDNA.

The ends were cut back, 2 bases at V and 7 bases at J, with 24 bases in the middle. The length of the CDR3 is 18 residues. In germline, CDR1 is SGHTA, CDR2 FQGNSA. Study processing details: Amplification of reference gene primers provided the estimated nucleated cell counts. TCRdb's table, derived via immunoSEQ multiplex PCR, lists solely in-frame clones and lacks some. V and J calls and clone size follow that table, whereas D and trimming were derived from the DNA. The data hold about 39,000 clones, with about 89% observed a single time. This receptor was taken from a man aged 50 to 60 with active or convalescent COVID-19. Sequencing input: peripheral blood. The chain has TRBV7-2 and TRBJ2-1; D is possibly TRBD2 (7 bases). The CDR3 nucleotides read TGTGCCAGCAGCTTATCGCCCCCCGGGGGCGCAGCGGGGAATGAGCAGTTCTTC. This gives the protein CASSLSPPGGAAGNEQFF.